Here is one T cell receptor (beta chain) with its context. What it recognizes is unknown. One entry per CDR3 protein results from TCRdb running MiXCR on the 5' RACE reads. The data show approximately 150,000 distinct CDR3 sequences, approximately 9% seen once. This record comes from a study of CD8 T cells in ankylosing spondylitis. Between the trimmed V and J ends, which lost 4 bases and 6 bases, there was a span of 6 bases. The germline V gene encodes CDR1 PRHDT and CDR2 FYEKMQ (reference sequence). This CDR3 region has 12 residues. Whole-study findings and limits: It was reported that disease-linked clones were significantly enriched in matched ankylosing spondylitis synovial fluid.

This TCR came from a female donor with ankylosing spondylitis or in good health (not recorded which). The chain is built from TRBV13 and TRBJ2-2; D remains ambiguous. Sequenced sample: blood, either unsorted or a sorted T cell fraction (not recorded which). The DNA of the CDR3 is TGTGCCAGCAGCTCCCCTCCCGGGGAGCTGTTTTTT. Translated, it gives CASSSPPGELFF.